This T cell receptor (beta chain) was sequenced in a study of blood T cell repertoires in COVID-19. As for the study in general: Material from acute and convalescent COVID-19 was sourced from the United States, Italy and Spain.

CDR1 and CDR2 (germline): LGHDT, YNNKEL (reference sequence). The CDR3 totals 15 residues. The V gene end was trimmed by 4 bases and the J gene end by 5 bases; junction bases not matched to a gene: 5. Authors' data handling: Estimation of nucleated cell counts was performed using reference gene primer amplification. The repertoire was sequenced with immunoSEQ multiplex PCR; TCRdb's copy has only in-frame clones and lacks some. V and J calls and clone size are those listed in that table; D and trimming were worked out from the DNA. The sample lists 35,000 to 50,000 clones, nearly 90% occurring once. The V gene is TRBV3-1 (or the pseudogene TRBV3-2), the J gene TRBJ2-7, with 13 bases aligning to TRBD2. The TCR was taken from a human donor in a cohort sampled during active COVID-19. The material sequenced was peripheral blood. The CDR3 bases are TGTGCCAGCAGCCTCACTAGCGGGGGGGCCAACGAGCAGTACTTC. Translated, it gives CASSLTSGGANEQYF.